This T cell receptor beta chain originates from a study of CD4 T cells in relation to SARS-CoV-2 and coronaviruses. This CDR3 has 14 residues. V lost 10 bases and J 6 bases, leaving 19 bases between the germline ends. CDR1 and CDR2 (germline): SEHNR, FQNEAQ (reference sequence). As concerns this clone: As yet, its antigen is unknown.

Before the COVID-19 pandemic, during about 2010-2018, CD4+ T cells were taken from unexposed donors. After about 10 days of culture, CD4+ T cells were isolated. Using immunoSEQ multiplex PCR, the repertoire was profiled, and TCRdb retains in-frame clones only, with some absent. The sample carries under 25,000 clones, more than 70% recorded once. The V and J genes are TRBV7-9 and TRBJ2-1, with TRBD1 as a possible D gene (5 bases). Sequencing used CD4+ T cells from PBMCs, cultured in vitro. The clonotype comes from a human donor in good health. This CDR3 reads CATSNRARANEQFF. The CDR3 bases are TGTGCCACCTCCAACCGGGCCAGGGCCAATGAGCAGTTCTTC.